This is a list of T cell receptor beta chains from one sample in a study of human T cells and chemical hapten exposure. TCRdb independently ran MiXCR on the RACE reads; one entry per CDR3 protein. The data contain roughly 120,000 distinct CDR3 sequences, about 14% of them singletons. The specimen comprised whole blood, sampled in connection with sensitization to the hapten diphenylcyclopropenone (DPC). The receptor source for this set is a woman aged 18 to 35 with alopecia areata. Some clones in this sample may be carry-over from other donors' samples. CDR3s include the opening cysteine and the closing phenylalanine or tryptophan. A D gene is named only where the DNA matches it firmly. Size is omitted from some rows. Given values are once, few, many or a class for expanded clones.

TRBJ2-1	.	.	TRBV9	CASSGDWGSYNEQFF	TGTGCCAGCAGCGGAGACTGGGGCTCCTACAATGAGCAGTTCTTC
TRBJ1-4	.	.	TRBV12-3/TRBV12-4	CASSLWVGEKLFF	TGTGCCAGCAGTTTATGGGTGGGCGAAAAACTGTTTTTT
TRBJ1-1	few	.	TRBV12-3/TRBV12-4	CASNLRLEGTEAFF	TGTGCCAGCAACCTTCGGCTGGAGGGCACTGAAGCTTTCTTT
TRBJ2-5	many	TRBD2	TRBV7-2	CASSLTSGGYQETQYF	TGTGCCAGCAGCCTGACTAGCGGGGGATACCAAGAGACCCAGTACTTC
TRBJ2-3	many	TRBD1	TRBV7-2	CASTRDSPGTDTQYF	TGTGCCAGCACCCGGGACAGCCCTGGCACAGATACGCAGTATTTT
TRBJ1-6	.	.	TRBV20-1	CSASEQGTGFRVGSSPLHF	TGCAGTGCTAGCGAGCAGGGCACTGGATTTAGGGTCGGTTCGTCACCCCTCCACTTT
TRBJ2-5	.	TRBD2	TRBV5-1	CASSFGGDQETQYF	TGCGCCAGCAGCTTCGGGGGGGACCAAGAGACCCAGTACTTC
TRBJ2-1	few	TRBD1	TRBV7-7	CASSSSTGGGEQFF	TGTGCCAGCAGCTCCTCGACAGGGGGCGGGGAGCAGTTCTTC
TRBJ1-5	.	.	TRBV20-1	CSATSDAGNQPQHF	TGCAGTGCCACGTCGGACGCGGGCAATCAGCCCCAGCATTTT
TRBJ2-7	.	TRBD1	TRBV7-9	CASSRRDRLPYEQYF	TGTGCCAGCAGCCGGCGGGACAGGCTCCCCTACGAGCAGTACTTC
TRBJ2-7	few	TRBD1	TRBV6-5	CASRSRDRGYEQYF	TGTGCCAGCAGAAGCCGGGACAGGGGCTACGAGCAGTACTTC
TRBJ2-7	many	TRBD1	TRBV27	CASSLTGTGLSSYEQYF	TGTGCCAGCAGTCTCACCGGGACAGGACTGAGCTCCTACGAGCAGTACTTC
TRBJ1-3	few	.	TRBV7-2	CASSYVRPSRQVGPFSGNTIYF	TGTGCCAGCAGCTACGTAAGGCCATCTCGACAGGTGGGGCCATTCTCTGGAAACACCATATATTTT
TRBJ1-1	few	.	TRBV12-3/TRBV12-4	CASTRTGGSEAFF	TGTGCCAGCACCAGGACGGGGGGCTCTGAAGCTTTCTTT
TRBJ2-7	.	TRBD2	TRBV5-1	CASSLPGRDEQYF	TGCGCCAGCAGCTTACCAGGGAGGGACGAGCAGTACTTC
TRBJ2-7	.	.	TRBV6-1	CASSSGRGPYEQYF	TGTGCCAGCAGTTCCGGGCGGGGCCCCTACGAGCAGTACTTC
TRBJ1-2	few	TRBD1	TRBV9	CASSRAGQTTVRLGYTF	TGTGCCAGCAGCCGAGCGGGACAGACCACTGTCAGACTCGGCTACACCTTC
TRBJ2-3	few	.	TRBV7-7	CASSPFGGTDTQYF	TGTGCCAGCAGCCCGTTTGGGGGTACAGATACGCAGTATTTT
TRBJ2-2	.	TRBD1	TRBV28	CASQKRGRTGELFF	TGTGCCAGCCAAAAGAGGGGGCGGACCGGGGAGCTGTTTTTT
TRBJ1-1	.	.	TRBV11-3	CASSSQGSNTEAFF	TGTGCCAGCAGCAGTCAGGGGTCAAACACTGAAGCTTTCTTT
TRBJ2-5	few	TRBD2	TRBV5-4	CASTPGTIPETQYF	TGTGCCAGCACCCCAGGGACTATTCCAGAGACCCAGTACTTC
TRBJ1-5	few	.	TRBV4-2	CASSQETEINQPQHF	TGTGCCAGCAGCCAAGAGACAGAGATCAATCAGCCCCAGCATTTT
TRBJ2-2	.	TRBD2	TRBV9	CASSAPRSGANTGELFF	TGTGCCAGCAGCGCCCCGCGGAGCGGGGCTAACACCGGGGAGCTGTTTTTT
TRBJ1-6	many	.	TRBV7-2	CASSFLNSPLHF	TGTGCCAGCAGCTTCCTAAATTCACCCCTCCACTTT